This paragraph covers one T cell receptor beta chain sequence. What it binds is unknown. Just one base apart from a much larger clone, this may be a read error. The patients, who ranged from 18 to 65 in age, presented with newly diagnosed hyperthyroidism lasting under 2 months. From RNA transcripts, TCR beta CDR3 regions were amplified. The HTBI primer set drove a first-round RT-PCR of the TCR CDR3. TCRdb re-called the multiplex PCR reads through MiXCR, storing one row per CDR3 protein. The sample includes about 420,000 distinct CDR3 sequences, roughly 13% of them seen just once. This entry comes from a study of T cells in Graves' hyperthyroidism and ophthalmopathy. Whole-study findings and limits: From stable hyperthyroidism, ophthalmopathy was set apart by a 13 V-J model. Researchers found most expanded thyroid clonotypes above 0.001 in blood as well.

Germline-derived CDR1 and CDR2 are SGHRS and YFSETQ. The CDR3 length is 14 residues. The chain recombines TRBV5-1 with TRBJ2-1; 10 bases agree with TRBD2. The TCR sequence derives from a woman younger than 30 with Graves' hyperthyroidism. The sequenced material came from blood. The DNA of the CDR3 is TGCGCCAGCAGCTTGGTTACTAGCGGGAACGAGCGGTTCTTC. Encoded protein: CASSLVTSGNERFF.